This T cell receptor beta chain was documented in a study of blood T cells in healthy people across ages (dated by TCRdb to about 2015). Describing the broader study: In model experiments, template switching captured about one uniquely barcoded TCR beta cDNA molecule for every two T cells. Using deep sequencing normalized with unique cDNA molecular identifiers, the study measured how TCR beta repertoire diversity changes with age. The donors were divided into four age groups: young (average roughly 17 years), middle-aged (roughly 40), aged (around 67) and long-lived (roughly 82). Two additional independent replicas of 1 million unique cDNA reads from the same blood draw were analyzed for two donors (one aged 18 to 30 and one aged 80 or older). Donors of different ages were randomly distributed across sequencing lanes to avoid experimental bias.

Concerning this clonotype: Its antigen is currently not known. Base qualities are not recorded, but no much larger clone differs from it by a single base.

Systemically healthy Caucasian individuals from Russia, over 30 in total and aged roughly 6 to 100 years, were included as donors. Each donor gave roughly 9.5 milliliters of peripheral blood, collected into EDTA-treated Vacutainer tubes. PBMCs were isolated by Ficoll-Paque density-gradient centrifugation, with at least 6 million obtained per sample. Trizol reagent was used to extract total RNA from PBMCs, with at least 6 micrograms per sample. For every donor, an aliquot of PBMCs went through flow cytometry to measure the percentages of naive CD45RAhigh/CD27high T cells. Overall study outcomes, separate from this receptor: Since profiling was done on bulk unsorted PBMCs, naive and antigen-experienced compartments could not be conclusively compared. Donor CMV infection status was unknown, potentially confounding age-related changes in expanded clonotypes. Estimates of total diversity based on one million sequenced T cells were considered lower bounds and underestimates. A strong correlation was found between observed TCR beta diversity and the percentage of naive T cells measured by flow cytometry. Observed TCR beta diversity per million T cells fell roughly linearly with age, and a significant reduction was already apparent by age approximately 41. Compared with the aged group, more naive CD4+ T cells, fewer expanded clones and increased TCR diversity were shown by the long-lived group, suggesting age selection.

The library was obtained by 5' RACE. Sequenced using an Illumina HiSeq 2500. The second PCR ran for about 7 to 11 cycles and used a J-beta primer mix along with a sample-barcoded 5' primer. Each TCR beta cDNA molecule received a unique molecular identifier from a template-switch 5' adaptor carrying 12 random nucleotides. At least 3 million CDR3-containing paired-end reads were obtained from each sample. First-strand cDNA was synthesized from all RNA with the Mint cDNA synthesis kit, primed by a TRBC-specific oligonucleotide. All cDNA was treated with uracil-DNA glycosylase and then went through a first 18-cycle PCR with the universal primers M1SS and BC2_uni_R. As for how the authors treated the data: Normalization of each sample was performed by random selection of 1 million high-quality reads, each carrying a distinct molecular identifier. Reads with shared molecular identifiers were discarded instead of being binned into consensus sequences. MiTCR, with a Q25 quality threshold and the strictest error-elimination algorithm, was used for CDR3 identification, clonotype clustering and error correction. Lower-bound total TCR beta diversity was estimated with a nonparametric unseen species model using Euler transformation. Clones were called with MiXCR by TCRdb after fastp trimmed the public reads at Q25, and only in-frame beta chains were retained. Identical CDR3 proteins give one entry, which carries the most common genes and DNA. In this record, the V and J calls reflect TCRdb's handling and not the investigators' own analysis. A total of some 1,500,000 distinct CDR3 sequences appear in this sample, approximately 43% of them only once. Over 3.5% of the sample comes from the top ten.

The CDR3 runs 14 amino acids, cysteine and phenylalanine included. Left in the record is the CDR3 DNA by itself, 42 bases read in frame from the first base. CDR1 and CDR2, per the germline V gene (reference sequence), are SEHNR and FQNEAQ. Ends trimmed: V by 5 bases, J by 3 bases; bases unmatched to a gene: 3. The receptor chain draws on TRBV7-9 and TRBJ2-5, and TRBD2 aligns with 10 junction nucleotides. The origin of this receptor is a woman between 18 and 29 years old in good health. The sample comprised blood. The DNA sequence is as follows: TGTGCCAGCAGCGTTACTAGCGGGAAAGAGACCCAGTACTTC. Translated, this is CASSVTSGKETQYF.